Following are 27 T cell receptor beta chains from one sample sequenced in a study of shared T cell receptors in the human thymus (dated by TCRdb to about 2021). Library preparation employed the immunoSEQ multiplex PCR assay. The source is immuneACCESS, and TCRdb retained only in-frame sequences with V and J called. Part of the clones is not carried over; for the studies checked, unresolved V genes explain less than half of this, and the remainder is unexplained. The sample table records fewer than 700,000 clones; 88% of these occur just once. 0.01% of the sample goes to the ten largest clones. These data were likewise used in another study, on human thymus T cells.

Sequencing was carried out using thymocytes. The receptor source for this set is a boy less than two years old with a congenital heart defect. Donor details come from another sample of the same person, matched by shared clones.

J is TRBJ2-2 and V is TRBV15, with 9 bases that match TRBD2. Germline V gene lookup returns CDR1 LNHNV and CDR2 YYDKDF (reference sequence). There are 18 residues in the CDR3. J was trimmed by 0 bases and V by 4 bases; bases with no gene match: 9. DNA of the CDR3: TGTGCCACCAGCAAGGCAGCGGGAGGCCCTCCGAACACCGGGGAGCTGTTTTTT. Its translation is CATSKAAGGPPNTGELFF.

The CDR3 sequence is CASRDRELYEQYF. Written as DNA, the CDR3 is TGCGCCAGCAGGGACAGGGAGCTCTACGAGCAGTACTTC. The genes are TRBV5-1 and TRBJ2-7, with 8 bases that match TRBD1. This CDR3 comprises 13 residues. V was clipped by 5 bases and J by 3 bases; unmatched bases: 4. Germline CDR1 reads SGHRS; CDR2 reads YFSETQ. Filled out from reference TRBV5-1 and TRBJ2-7, the complete variable domain reads KAGVTQTPRYLIKTRGQQVTLSCSPISGHRSVSWYQQTPGQGLQFLFEYFSETQRNKGNFPGRFSGRQFSNSRSEMNVSTLELGDSALYLCASRDRELYEQYFGPGTRLTVT.

V usage is TRBV12-5 and J usage is TRBJ2-7; tentative D call: TRBD1 (7 bases). V was clipped by 1 base and J by 1 base, with 20 bases between them. The CDR3 spans 18 residues. Germline V CDR1 and CDR2: LGHNT, FRNRAP. CDR3 loop: CASGLDGGRQGESYEQYF. CDR3 DNA: TGTGCTAGTGGTTTGGACGGGGGCAGGCAGGGGGAGTCCTACGAGCAGTACTTC.

This clone was counted once. This chain uses TRBV19 with TRBJ1-1; perhaps TRBD1 as D (5 bases). The germline V and J ends were trimmed by 4 bases and 5 bases, with 14 bases remaining between them. Germline loops: CDR1 LNHDA, CDR2 SQIVND (reference sequence). There are 14 residues in the CDR3. The CDR3 DNA reads as TGTGCCAGTAGTACCCCCCGGGGGAAAACTGAAGCTTTCTTT. This translates into CASSTPRGKTEAFF.

This clone was recorded once. This chain connects TRBV19 to TRBJ2-5; D possibly corresponds to TRBD1 (7 bases). Between the trimmed V and J ends, which lost 6 bases and 3 bases, there was a span of 14 bases. This CDR3 comprises 14 residues. Germline V CDR1 and CDR2: LNHDA, SQIVND (reference sequence). The CDR3 spells CASREGTEKETQYF. The CDR3 DNA reads TGTGCCAGTAGGGAGGGGACAGAAAAAGAGACCCAGTACTTC.

The V call is TRBV18, the J call TRBJ2-6, with D perhaps matching TRBD1 (5 bases). Trimming took 4 bases from V and 2 from J, leaving 9 bases between them. This CDR3 region has 15 residues. Germline V gives CDR1 KGHSH, CDR2 LQKENI. The CDR3 DNA is TGTGCCAGCTCACATGACAGTCCTGGGGCCAACGTCCTGACTTTC. This codes for CASSHDSPGANVLTF. Complete variable domain (other parts from reference TRBV18 and TRBJ2-6): NAGVMQNPRHLVRRRGQEARLRCSPMKGHSHVYWYRQLPEEGLKFMVYLQKENIIDESGMPKERFSAEFPKEGPSILRIQQVVRGDSAAYFCASSHDSPGANVLTFGAGSRLTVL.

The chain couples TRBV11-3 to TRBJ2-2; 11 bases are shared with TRBD1. The V gene's germline CDR1 is SGHNT and CDR2 YENEEA. The V and J ends lost 5 bases and 0 bases, in that order; junction bases with no gene match: 11. This CDR3 contains 19 residues. DNA of the CDR3: TGTGCCAGCAGCGGGACAGGGGGTAGGGAAGGAACGAACACCGGGGAGCTGTTTTTT. Its translation is CASSGTGGREGTNTGELFF. Complete variable domain (other parts from reference TRBV11-3 and TRBJ2-2): EAGVVQSPRYKIIEKKQPVAFWCNPISGHNTLYWYLQNLGQGPELLIRYENEEAVDDSQLPKDRFSAERLKGVDSTLKIQPAELGDSAVYLCASSGTGGREGTNTGELFFGEGSRLTVL.

The rearrangement links TRBV27 to TRBJ2-7, with D possibly TRBD2 on 7 matching bases. Germline-derived CDR1 and CDR2 are MNHEY and SMNVEV (reference sequence). Trimming removed 4 bases at V and 4 bases at J, with 17 bases between. The CDR3 extends over 15 amino acids. CDR3 nucleotides: TGTGCCAGCAGTTCCTGCCCGGGGGGCGGGTACGAGCAGTACTTC. Residues: CASSSCPGGGYEQYF.

The chain links TRBV10-1 to TRBJ1-6; tentatively, D is TRBD1 (6 bases). Germline V gene sequence: CDR1 WNHNN, CDR2 SYGVQD (reference sequence). This CDR3 is built from 13 residues. The ends were cut back, 3 bases at V and 6 bases at J, with 6 bases in the middle. CDR3: CASSDRGNSPLHF. The DNA for the CDR3 is TGCGCCAGCAGTGACAGGGGTAATTCACCCCTCCACTTT.

The chain links TRBV4-3 to TRBJ2-7, with D uncertain. The germline V gene has CDR1 LGHNA and CDR2 YSLEER. The V gene lost 0 bases and the J gene lost 6 bases, with 9 bases spanning the gap. The CDR3 is 13 amino acids. The CDR3 protein is CASSQELTSEQYF. CDR3 coding DNA: TGCGCCAGCAGCCAAGAATTAACGAGCGAGCAGTACTTC.

The chain employs TRBV19 and TRBJ2-3, with 8 bases lining up with TRBD2. The CDR3 covers 17 residues. The V gene end was trimmed by 10 bases and the J gene end by 3 bases; junction bases not matched to a gene: 18. Germline CDR1 LNHDA, CDR2 SQIVND (reference sequence). This CDR3 reads CATREGVPGLVTDTQYF. The CDR3, as DNA: TGTGCCACCAGGGAAGGAGTCCCGGGACTAGTGACAGATACGCAGTATTTT.

This clone was detected only once. This sequence joins TRBV10-3 and TRBJ2-1, with 15 bases aligning to TRBD2. Germline lookup yields CDR1 ENHRY and CDR2 SYGVKD. The CDR3 runs to 16 residues. Trimming cost V 4 bases and J 6 bases; bases outside gene matches: 4. The DNA for the CDR3 is TGTGCCATCAGTGGGACTAGCGGGAGGGCGGGCAATGAGCAGTTCTTC. It yields the protein CAISGTSGRAGNEQFF.

This chain uses TRBV2 with TRBJ2-7, with D perhaps matching TRBD1 (6 bases). Deletions cut 8 bases from V and 1 base from J, with 12 bases between. This CDR3 contains 13 residues. Germline V CDR1 and CDR2: SNHLY, FYNNEI. The CDR3 nucleotides are TGTGCCAGCCTTGGGGACAATTCCTACGAGCAGTACTTC. Amino acid sequence: CASLGDNSYEQYF. The full variable domain, rest sourced from reference TRBV2 and TRBJ2-7, is EPEVTQTPSHQVTQMGQEVILRCVPISNHLYFYWYRQILGQKVEFLVSFYNNEISEKSEIFDDQFSVERPDGSNFTLKIRSTKLEDSAMYFCASLGDNSYEQYFGPGTRLTVT.

This clone was seen only a few times. The V gene is TRBV29-1, the J gene TRBJ2-1; D may be TRBD1 (6 bases). Germline assignment: CDR1 SQVTM and CDR2 ANQGSEA. V gave up 6 bases and J gave up 12 bases, with 12 bases separating them. The CDR3 is 10 residues long. This CDR3 reads CSVGAPRQFF. CDR3 coding DNA: TGCAGCGTGGGGGCTCCGCGGCAGTTCTTC.

V gene TRBV5-8 combines with J gene TRBJ2-7; D call uncertain. Looked up from germline, CDR1 is SGHTS and CDR2 is YDEGEE. The CDR3 is made up of 12 amino acids. Trimming left V 0 bases short and J 3 bases short, with 4 bases between. The CDR3, as DNA: TGTGCCAGCAGCTTGGGACACTACGAGCAGTACTTC. This codes for CASSLGHYEQYF.

The chain is built from TRBV5-4 and TRBJ2-7, with 8 nucleotides matching TRBD1. V gave up 2 bases and J gave up 1 base; unmatched junction bases: 14. CDR3 length equals 18 residues. The germline CDR1 and CDR2 sequences are SGHNT and YYREEE (reference sequence). The chain's CDR3 is CASSLRTGTAGSSYEQYF. The CDR3 DNA is TGTGCCAGCAGCTTAAGGACAGGGACGGCGGGGAGTTCCTACGAGCAGTACTTC.

This clone was recorded only once. This chain links TRBV9 with TRBJ2-7; D might be TRBD2 (6 bases). Germline V gene data show CDR1 as SGDLS and CDR2 as YYNGEE. Trimming cost V 3 bases and J 4 bases, with 17 bases left between them. This CDR3 comprises 15 residues. In DNA form, the CDR3 reads TGTGCCAGCAGCGCTCACCGGGACTCGCGTTACGAGCAGTACTTC. The encoded protein is CASSAHRDSRYEQYF.

The genes are TRBV19 and TRBJ1-2, with 7 bases that match TRBD1. The CDR3 is 14 residues long. V lost 5 bases and J lost 3; bases outside the gene matches: 6. Per the germline V gene, CDR1 is LNHDA and CDR2 is SQIVND (reference sequence). The CDR3 is CASSVGQRDYGYTF. The CDR3 DNA reads as TGTGCCAGTAGTGTGGGACAGCGTGACTATGGCTACACCTTC.

The chain's CDR3 is CASSHPTSGRFDEQFF. DNA for the CDR3: TGCGCCAGCAGCCATCCTACTAGCGGGAGATTCGATGAGCAGTTCTTC. The rearrangement joins TRBV4-3 to TRBJ2-1; 11 bases are shared with TRBD2. Germline V gene data show CDR1 as LGHNA and CDR2 as YSLEER. V shed 3 bases and J 8 bases; nucleotides not matched to a gene: 9. This CDR3 is 16 amino acids long.

This rearrangement joins TRBV30 to TRBJ2-1, with D perhaps matching TRBD2 (6 bases). The germline V gene encodes CDR1 GTSNPN and CDR2 SVGIG (reference sequence). Trimming stripped 2 bases from V and 0 bases from J, with 8 bases between. The CDR3 has 14 residues. CDR3 DNA sequence: TGTGCCTGGAGTTTAGCGGCCTCCTACAATGAGCAGTTCTTC. This sequence encodes CAWSLAASYNEQFF.

This sequence joins TRBV6-6 and TRBJ2-7, with D possibly matching TRBD2 (5 bases). The germline V gene has CDR1 MNHNY and CDR2 SVGAGI (reference sequence). Trimming cost V 2 bases and J 6 bases, with 17 bases left between them. The CDR3 sequence is 15 residues long. The CDR3 loop is CASSYGLVTVREQYF. The CDR3 DNA sequence: TGTGCCAGCAGTTACGGACTCGTGACGGTCCGCGAGCAGTACTTC.

The chain carries TRBV5-8 and TRBJ1-2, with unresolved D. The CDR3 is 15 residues long. V lost 3 bases to trimming and J lost 2 bases, with 14 bases between them. The germline V gene encodes CDR1 SGHTS and CDR2 YDEGEE. CDR3 bases: TGTGCCAGCAGCTCTGGCCCGGGAATCAACTATGGCTACACCTTC. Its translation is CASSSGPGINYGYTF.

The rearrangement uses TRBV15 and TRBJ2-1; the match to TRBD2 covers 12 bases. Unmatched junction bases numbered 20, after V lost 6 bases and J lost 5 bases. Germline-derived CDR1 and CDR2 are LNHNV and YYDKDF (reference sequence). The CDR3 has 20 residues. DNA of the CDR3: TGTGCCACCAGTCTTTGTCTAGCGGGAGGGCCCTCTTCATCGCACAATGAGCAGTTCTTC. Encoded protein: CATSLCLAGGPSSSHNEQFF.

V is TRBV7-3 and J is TRBJ2-7; a weak D match, TRBD2 (6 bases). The ends were cut back, 0 bases at V and 6 bases at J, with 9 bases in the middle. Per the germline V gene, CDR1 is SGHTA and CDR2 is FQGTGA. The CDR3 has 13 amino acids. The CDR3 bases are TGTGCCAGCAGCTTAACGGGGGGTTCCGAGCAGTACTTC. Translated, it gives CASSLTGGSEQYF.

The J gene is TRBJ1-1, the V gene TRBV7-2, with 7 bases fitting TRBD1. The CDR3 covers 15 residues. CDR1 and CDR2 (germline): SGHTA, FQGNSA. Trimming cost V 5 bases and J 0 bases; bases outside gene matches: 6. CDR3 nucleotide sequence: TGTGCCAGCAGCGGCCGGACAGGAGTGAACACTGAAGCTTTCTTT. It specifies CASSGRTGVNTEAFF.

This clone has a single count. The V and J genes are TRBV4-1 and TRBJ2-7, with a weak D call TRBD2 (5 bases). V lost 0 bases, J lost 1 base, and 10 bases lay in between. This CDR3 has 15 amino acids. Germline V gene sequence: CDR1 MGHRA, CDR2 YSYEKL. The CDR3 DNA reads TGCGCCAGCAGCCAAGACGGCCGGGGTTCCTACGAGCAGTACTTC. This codes for CASSQDGRGSYEQYF.

This clone was counted a single time. The rearrangement links TRBV20-1 to TRBJ1-2, with D perhaps TRBD1 (5 bases). Germline V gene lookup returns CDR1 DFQATT and CDR2 SNEGSKA (reference sequence). The CDR3 covers 8 residues. CDR3 in amino acids: CTPGGYTF. The CDR3 DNA reads as TGCACCCCAGGGGGCTACACCTTC.